The rows below give T cell receptor beta chains drawn from one sample of a study of T cells in Graves' hyperthyroidism and ophthalmopathy. TCRdb called the multiplex PCR reads again in MiXCR, with one record for every CDR3 protein. The table has about 260,000 distinct CDR3 sequences, around 25% seen once. Sequences were obtained from blood. These receptors came from a man aged 35 to 55 with Graves' hyperthyroidism that later progressed to Graves' ophthalmopathy. CDR3s leave out the opening cysteine and the closing phenylalanine or tryptophan. Size is stated for part of the rows, as once, few or many counts, or as a class when the clone is expanded.

clone_size: many
v_call: TRBV29-1
j_call: TRBJ2-7
cdr3_aa: SSGTQRGEQY

clone_size: many
v_call: TRBV4-1
j_call: TRBJ2-6
cdr3_aa: ASSQEPSGRPSGANVLT

clone_size: many
v_call: TRBV6-6
j_call: TRBJ1-1
cdr3_aa: ASGFWGQNTEAF

clone_size: many
v_call: TRBV14
j_call: TRBJ2-5
cdr3_aa: ASSQDWYQTQY

clone_size: many
v_call: TRBV2
j_call: TRBJ2-5
cdr3_aa: ASSVEGGVETQY

clone_size: few
v_call: TRBV20-1
j_call: TRBJ1-5
cdr3_aa: SARWGSNQPQH

clone_size: many
v_call: TRBV18
j_call: TRBJ2-4
cdr3_aa: ASSHETGTGNIQY

clone_size: many
v_call: TRBV6-1
j_call: TRBJ1-1
cdr3_aa: ASSGDRANTEAF

clone_size: .
v_call: TRBV12-3/TRBV12-4
j_call: TRBJ2-2
cdr3_aa: ASSPRFTKRTGELF

clone_size: many
v_call: TRBV28
j_call: TRBJ2-7
cdr3_aa: ASSLLIVNNEQY

clone_size: many
v_call: TRBV30
j_call: TRBJ1-2
cdr3_aa: ASREGTNYGYT

clone_size: many
v_call: TRBV30
j_call: TRBJ2-2
cdr3_aa: AWSVLFRWDTASTGELF

clone_size: .
v_call: TRBV11-2
j_call: TRBJ1-6
cdr3_aa: ASSLSQGYNSPLH

clone_size: .
v_call: TRBV20-1
j_call: TRBJ2-7
cdr3_aa: SAPEGSGGPNEQY

clone_size: many
v_call: TRBV10-3
j_call: TRBJ2-7
cdr3_aa: AISGDRAWEQY

clone_size: once
v_call: TRBV6-2/TRBV6-3
j_call: TRBJ2-7
cdr3_aa: ASEIAGEFEQY

clone_size: many
v_call: TRBV18
j_call: TRBJ1-5
cdr3_aa: ASSPSPGGNQPQH

clone_size: many
v_call: TRBV18
j_call: TRBJ1-1
cdr3_aa: ASSPWDRGNEAF

clone_size: .
v_call: TRBV11-2
j_call: TRBJ2-5
cdr3_aa: ASSFQRSGWGNQETQY

clone_size: many
v_call: TRBV9
j_call: TRBJ1-1
cdr3_aa: ASSFLGENTEAF

clone_size: few
v_call: TRBV5-1
j_call: TRBJ2-7
cdr3_aa: ASSLEDTDYEQY

clone_size: many
v_call: TRBV3-1
j_call: TRBJ1-1
cdr3_aa: ASRGPGTEAF

clone_size: many
v_call: TRBV20-1
j_call: TRBJ2-7
cdr3_aa: SASGLEASEQY

clone_size: many
v_call: TRBV30
j_call: TRBJ2-7
cdr3_aa: AWSVAGGRRYEQY

clone_size: many
v_call: TRBV6-5
j_call: TRBJ2-7
cdr3_aa: ASSYAGTSAYEQY

clone_size: many
v_call: TRBV2
j_call: TRBJ2-5
cdr3_aa: ASRQNYEETQY

clone_size: many
v_call: TRBV11-1
j_call: TRBJ2-5
cdr3_aa: ASSSRDVSSGETQY

clone_size: many
v_call: TRBV7-9
j_call: TRBJ2-5
cdr3_aa: ASSSTGMGETQY

clone_size: .
v_call: TRBV3-1
j_call: TRBJ1-3
cdr3_aa: ASSQPGTGSDTIY

clone_size: many
v_call: TRBV12-3/TRBV12-4
j_call: TRBJ1-1
cdr3_aa: ASSWDRDPEAF

clone_size: many
v_call: TRBV10-2
j_call: TRBJ1-5
cdr3_aa: ASRAGTPPQH

clone_size: .
v_call: TRBV20-1
j_call: TRBJ2-5
cdr3_aa: SAPVGGQETQY

clone_size: .
v_call: TRBV2
j_call: TRBJ1-1
cdr3_aa: ASITTNTEAF

clone_size: many
v_call: TRBV19
j_call: TRBJ2-7
cdr3_aa: ASSMSGQPTYEQY

clone_size: .
v_call: TRBV24-1
j_call: TRBJ2-7
cdr3_aa: ATSDSDRGEQY

clone_size: many
v_call: TRBV19
j_call: TRBJ1-2
cdr3_aa: ASREVTNYGYT

clone_size: many
v_call: TRBV28
j_call: TRBJ1-6
cdr3_aa: ASGQGLNSPLH

clone_size: .
v_call: TRBV6-1
j_call: TRBJ1-2
cdr3_aa: ASRPGTRYGYT

clone_size: many
v_call: TRBV5-1
j_call: TRBJ2-7
cdr3_aa: ASSLDGRRSYEQY

clone_size: .
v_call: TRBV27
j_call: TRBJ1-5
cdr3_aa: ASSTQGGHNQPQH

clone_size: many
v_call: TRBV7-3
j_call: TRBJ2-1
cdr3_aa: ASSTGQGNEQF

clone_size: many
v_call: TRBV12-3/TRBV12-4
j_call: TRBJ2-7
cdr3_aa: ASSKLQGAYEQY

clone_size: many
v_call: TRBV7-8
j_call: TRBJ2-4
cdr3_aa: ASSFSGQNKAGHIQY

clone_size: many
v_call: TRBV5-5
j_call: TRBJ2-7
cdr3_aa: ASSLWHSREFNEQY

clone_size: .
v_call: TRBV15
j_call: TRBJ1-2
cdr3_aa: ATRAVGTNYGYT

clone_size: many
v_call: TRBV12-3/TRBV12-4
j_call: TRBJ2-5
cdr3_aa: ASSDPGPWRETQY

clone_size: .
v_call: TRBV9
j_call: TRBJ1-2
cdr3_aa: ASSETPSRGYGYT

clone_size: many
v_call: TRBV27
j_call: TRBJ2-2
cdr3_aa: ASSSGTANTGELF

clone_size: .
v_call: TRBV5-5
j_call: TRBJ1-2
cdr3_aa: ASSLSLGSYGYT

clone_size: .
v_call: TRBV30
j_call: TRBJ2-5
cdr3_aa: AWSGWNRGETQY

clone_size: many
v_call: TRBV30
j_call: TRBJ2-7
cdr3_aa: AWSIDSGRAPGREQY